The 19 T cell receptor beta chains below were found in one sample sequenced in a study of cytomegalovirus exposure and HLA in healthy donors. The PCR contained 60 Vbeta and 13 Jbeta primers. Profiling relied on immunoSEQ multiplex PCR, and the TCRdb table lists in-frame clones only, not all of them. The sample lists more than 95,000 clones; over 60% were seen once. Specimen: PBMCs. The receptor source for this set is a female donor in good health and CMV-seronegative.

J is TRBJ2-3 and V is TRBV2; a weak D match, TRBD2 (6 bases). The V gene's germline CDR1 is SNHLY and CDR2 FYNNEI. V was pared by 7 bases and J by 2 bases, with 19 bases between. The CDR3 sequence is 16 residues long. The chain's CDR3 is CASTAGPVTITDTQYF. The CDR3 DNA is TGTGCCAGCACTGCGGGGCCAGTTACTATCACAGATACGCAGTATTTT.

V and J are TRBV5-1 and TRBJ2-6, with 7 bases lining up with TRBD1. This CDR3 spans 17 amino acids. The V and J ends lost 2 bases and 0 bases, in that order; junction bases with no gene match: 5. In germline, CDR1 is SGHRS, CDR2 YFSETQ. The CDR3 is CASSFTGVVSGANVLTF. The CDR3 DNA follows: TGCGCCAGCAGCTTCACAGGGGTTGTCTCTGGGGCCAACGTCCTGACTTTC.

This clone has only a few counts. The gene calls are TRBV19 and TRBJ1-5, with D possibly matching TRBD1 (5 bases). From germline, CDR1 is LNHDA and CDR2 SQIVND (reference sequence). V was clipped by 1 base and J by 8 bases, with 21 bases between them. The CDR3 is 17 residues long. CDR3 DNA: TGTGCCAGTAGTATAGTGCCGGGCGGGGCTGGGTTGGAGCCCCAGCATTTT. Translating it yields CASSIVPGGAGLEPQHF.

This clone was counted a few times. The chain combines TRBV7-2 with TRBJ1-5; D gene uncertain. V was cut by 3 bases and J by 4 bases, with 4 bases left in between. Germline CDR1 is SGHTA and CDR2 is FQGNSA. The length of the CDR3 is 12 residues. CDR3 sequence reads: CASSFPNQPQHF. DNA for the CDR3: TGTGCCAGCAGCTTCCCTAATCAGCCCCAGCATTTT.

The rearrangement uses TRBV6-5 and TRBJ2-1; 7 nucleotides align to TRBD2. V shed 10 bases, J shed 7 bases, and the junction held 4 bases outside the gene matches. The germline CDR1 and CDR2 sequences are MNHEY and SVGAGI. This CDR3 spans 11 amino acids. CDR3 sequence: CATTGGNEQFF. CDR3 nucleotides: TGTGCCACTACCGGGGGGAATGAGCAGTTCTTC.

This sequence joins TRBV25-1 and TRBJ1-1; a possible D gene is TRBD1 (5 bases). Germline-derived CDR1 and CDR2 are MGHDK and SYGVNS. The length of the CDR3 is 15 residues. Trimming removed 4 bases from V and 0 bases from J, with 12 bases in between. The CDR3 is CASSGGRGMNTEAFF. Written as DNA, the CDR3 is TGTGCCAGCAGTGGTGGGCGGGGGATGAACACTGAAGCTTTCTTT.

The rearrangement uses TRBV15 and TRBJ2-1; 9 bases are a match to TRBD1. CDR3 size: 18 residues. V dropped 3 bases and J dropped 0; count of bases not matched to a gene: 9. Germline loops: CDR1 LNHNV, CDR2 YYDKDF (reference sequence). The CDR3 sequence is CATSRSGQGSFSYNEQFF. CDR3 nucleotide sequence: TGTGCCACCAGCAGGTCGGGACAGGGCTCGTTCTCCTACAATGAGCAGTTCTTC.

This chain uses TRBV7-3 with TRBJ2-2; D possibly corresponds to TRBD1 (5 bases). The V gene's germline CDR1 is SGHTA and CDR2 FQGTGA. The CDR3 loop spans 13 amino acids. V dropped 4 bases and J dropped 6 bases, with 9 bases sitting between them. The CDR3 loop is CASSSAGSGELFF. The CDR3 nucleotides are TGTGCCAGCAGCTCGGCAGGGTCCGGGGAGCTGTTTTTT.

This clone was detected once. The V and J genes are TRBV5-5 and TRBJ2-7; 8 bases agree with TRBD1. V shed 3 bases, J shed 2 bases, and the junction held 4 bases outside the gene matches. This CDR3 comprises 14 residues. Per germline, CDR1 SGHKS and CDR2 YYEKEE (reference sequence). CDR3 coding DNA: TGTGCCAGCAGCTCGACAGGGGCGACCTACGAGCAGTACTTC. Protein sequence: CASSSTGATYEQYF. The full variable domain, completed using reference TRBV5-5 and TRBJ2-7, is DAGVTQSPTHLIKTRGQQVTLRCSPISGHKSVSWYQQVLGQGPQFIFQYYEKEERGRGNFPDRFSARQFPNYSSELNVNALLLGDSALYLCASSSTGATYEQYFGPGTRLTVT.

The chain employs TRBV28 and TRBJ1-2, with D possibly being TRBD1 (6 bases). The CDR3 has 13 amino acids. Trimming cost V 2 bases and J 8 bases, with 12 bases left between them. The germline V gene has CDR1 MDHEN and CDR2 SYDVKM. The CDR3 loop reads CASSLVQGQGYTF. The DNA of the CDR3 is TGTGCCAGCAGTTTAGTACAGGGTCAGGGCTACACCTTC.

V gene TRBV15 combines with J gene TRBJ2-4; TRBD2 is a possible D gene (7 bases). The V end was cut by 5 bases, the J end by 1 base, with 15 bases between. Per germline, CDR1 LNHNV and CDR2 YYDKDF (reference sequence). The CDR3 sequence is 16 residues long. The DNA for the CDR3 is TGTGCCACCAGCGGTAATAGGGGGGGGGCCAAAAACATTCAGTACTTC. It codes for CATSGNRGGAKNIQYF. The whole variable domain, remainder taken from reference TRBV15 and TRBJ2-4, is DAMVIQNPRYQVTQFGKPVTLSCSQTLNHNVMYWYQQKSSQAPKLLFHYYDKDFNNEADTPDNFQSRRPNTSFCFLDIRSPGLGDTAMYLCATSGNRGGAKNIQYFGAGTRLSVL.

This clone was counted a single time. Lacking the conserved final phenylalanine or tryptophan, this CDR3 likely reflects a read error. The rearrangement uses TRBV11-2 and TRBJ2-4; D not resolved. CDR3 length: 15 residues. V was pared by 5 bases and J by 2 bases, with 13 bases between. The V gene's germline CDR1 is SGHAT and CDR2 FQNNGV. Here the CDR3 reads CASSQQVHPKNIQYL. Here the CDR3 DNA reads TGTGCCAGCAGCCAACAAGTCCACCCCAAAAACATTCAGTACCTC.

Regarding this clone: A read error may account for a junction end that differs from germline. V is TRBV7-9 and J is TRBJ2-7; 9 nucleotides align to TRBD2. The germline V gene encodes CDR1 SEHNR and CDR2 FQNEAQ (reference sequence). CDR3 length equals 18 residues. CDR3: CSSSLGPAGGSSSYEQYF. The CDR3 bases are TGTTCCAGCAGCTTAGGCCCAGCGGGGGGATCGAGCTCCTACGAGCAGTACTTC.

Worth noting for this clone: One end of the junction varies from germline; a read error may be responsible. The genes are TRBV19 and TRBJ2-4, with 9 bases lining up with TRBD2. Germline assignment: CDR1 LNHDA and CDR2 SQIVND (reference sequence). This CDR3 has 19 amino acids. The CDR3 DNA follows: TGTGCCAGTAGTCCCCGCGGGGGGGCTTCTGATGTGGGGAAAAACAGTCAGTACTTC. It yields the protein CASSPRGGASDVGKNSQYF.

The CDR3 loop is CASSTKAGAHHNEQFF. The CDR3 coding sequence is TGTGCCAGCAGCACGAAAGCGGGAGCTCACCACAATGAGCAGTTCTTC. The chain joins TRBV5-4 to TRBJ2-1; 8 bases line up with TRBD2. Germline V lookup: CDR1 SGHNT, CDR2 YYREEE (reference sequence). CDR3 length: 16 residues. With 4 bases clipped from V and 5 bases from J, the junction kept 11 bases outside the gene matches.

V gene TRBV30 combines with J gene TRBJ2-1; maybe TRBD2 (6 bases). CDR3 length: 15 residues. The V gene lost 4 bases and the J gene lost 7 bases, with 20 bases spanning the gap. CDR1 GTSNPN and CDR2 SVGIG come from the germline V gene (reference sequence). This CDR3 reads CAWTLGASSVNEQFF. In nucleotides, the CDR3 is TGTGCCTGGACCCTCGGGGCCTCTAGCGTGAATGAGCAGTTCTTC.

The chain recombines TRBV18 with TRBJ1-4; 9 positions agree with TRBD1. The CDR3 runs to 14 residues. Germline trimming cut 4 bases from V and 4 bases from J; bases unmatched to any gene: 1. Looked up from germline, CDR1 is KGHSH and CDR2 is LQKENI. CDR3 sequence: CASSLGQGNEKLFF. DNA for the CDR3: TGTGCCAGCTCACTGGGACAGGGTAATGAAAAACTGTTTTTT. Full variable domain (missing parts from reference TRBV18 and TRBJ1-4): NAGVMQNPRHLVRRRGQEARLRCSPMKGHSHVYWYRQLPEEGLKFMVYLQKENIIDESGMPKERFSAEFPKEGPSILRIQQVVRGDSAAYFCASSLGQGNEKLFFGSGTQLSVL.

This chain connects TRBV5-1 to TRBJ2-5; D perhaps matches TRBD2 (7 bases). V gave up 0 bases and J gave up 5 bases, with 8 bases separating them. The CDR3 consists of 13 residues. The germline V gene has CDR1 SGHRS and CDR2 YFSETQ. CDR3 nucleotides: TGCGCCAGCAGCTTGGCGGGGGGCGAGACCCAGTACTTC. Translated, it gives CASSLAGGETQYF. Variable domain in full (rest from reference TRBV5-1 and TRBJ2-5): KAGVTQTPRYLIKTRGQQVTLSCSPISGHRSVSWYQQTPGQGLQFLFEYFSETQRNKGNFPGRFSGRQFSNSRSEMNVSTLELGDSALYLCASSLAGGETQYFGPGTRLLVL.

The V call is TRBV28, the J call TRBJ1-3; D gene ambiguous. The CDR3 is 14 amino acids. V was shortened by 1 base and J by 1 base, with 5 bases between the two germline ends. Germline loops: CDR1 MDHEN, CDR2 SYDVKM. Here the CDR3 reads CASSLSRSGNTIYF. CDR3 in DNA: TGTGCCAGCAGTTTATCCCGGTCTGGAAACACCATATATTTT.